This T cell receptor (beta chain) was retrieved from a study of shared clonotypes between healthy human individuals. The overall study: CD4 naive and memory got three plates each, CD8 naive two, CD8 memory one.

Sequenced by immunoSEQ multiplex PCR; TCRdb stores in-frame clones only, minus some. The sample yields around 1.6 million clones, nearly 99% seen once. The TCR originated in a young man in good health. The source material was naive CD4+ T cells sorted from blood. Sample subset: CD45RA+ positively selected.

CDR3 DNA: TGTGCCAGCAGTCCCGACGGCTACAACAATGAGCAGTTCTTC. Its protein is CASSPDGYNNEQFF. The rearrangement links TRBV6-5 to TRBJ2-1; D call uncertain. V was pared by 5 bases and J by 5 bases, with 13 bases between. The CDR3 length is 14 residues. CDR1 is MNHEY and CDR2 is SVGAGI in the germline V gene.